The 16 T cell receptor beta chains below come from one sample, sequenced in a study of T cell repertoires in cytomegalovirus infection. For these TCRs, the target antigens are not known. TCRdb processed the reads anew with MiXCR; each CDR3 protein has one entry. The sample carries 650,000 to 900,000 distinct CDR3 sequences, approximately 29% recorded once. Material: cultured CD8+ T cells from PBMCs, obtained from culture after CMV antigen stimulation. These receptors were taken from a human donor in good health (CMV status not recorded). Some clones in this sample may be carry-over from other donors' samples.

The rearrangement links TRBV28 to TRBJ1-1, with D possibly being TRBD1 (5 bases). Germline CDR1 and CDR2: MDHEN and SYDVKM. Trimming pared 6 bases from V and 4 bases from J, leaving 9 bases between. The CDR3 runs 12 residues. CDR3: CASSRDFTEAFF. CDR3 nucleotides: TGTGCCAGCAGCCGGGACTTCACTGAAGCTTTCTTT.

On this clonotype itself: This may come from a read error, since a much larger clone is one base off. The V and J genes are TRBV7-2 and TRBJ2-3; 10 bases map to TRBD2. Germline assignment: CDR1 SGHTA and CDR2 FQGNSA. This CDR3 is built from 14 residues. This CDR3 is CANSPSGGADTQYF. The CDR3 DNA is TGTGCCAACAGCCCCAGCGGGGGGGCAGATACGCAGTATTTT.

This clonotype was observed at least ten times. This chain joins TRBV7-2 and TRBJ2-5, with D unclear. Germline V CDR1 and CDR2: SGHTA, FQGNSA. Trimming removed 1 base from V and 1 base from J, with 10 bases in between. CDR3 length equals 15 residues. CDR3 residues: CASSLVWAGQETQYF. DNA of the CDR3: TGTGCCAGCAGCTTAGTCTGGGCAGGCCAAGAGACCCAGTACTTC.

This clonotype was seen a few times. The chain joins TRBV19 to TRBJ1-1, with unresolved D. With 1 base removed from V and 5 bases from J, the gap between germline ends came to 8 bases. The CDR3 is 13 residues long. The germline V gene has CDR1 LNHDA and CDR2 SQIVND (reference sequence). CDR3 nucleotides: TGTGCCAGTAGTATAGGTTGGGGTACTGAAGCTTTCTTT. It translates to CASSIGWGTEAFF.

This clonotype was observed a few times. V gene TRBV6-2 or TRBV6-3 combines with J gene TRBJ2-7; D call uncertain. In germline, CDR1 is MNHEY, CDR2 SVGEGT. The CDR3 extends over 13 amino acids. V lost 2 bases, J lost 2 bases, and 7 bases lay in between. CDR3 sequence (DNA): TGTGCCAGCAGTTACAATAAGGCCTACGAGCAGTACGTC. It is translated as CASSYNKAYEQYV.

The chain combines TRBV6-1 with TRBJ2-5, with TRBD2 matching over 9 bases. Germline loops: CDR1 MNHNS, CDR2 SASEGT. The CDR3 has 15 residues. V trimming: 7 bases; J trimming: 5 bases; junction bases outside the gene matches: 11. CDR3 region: CASMPGLATRETQYF. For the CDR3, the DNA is TGTGCCAGCATGCCGGGACTAGCCACAAGGGAGACCCAGTACTTC.

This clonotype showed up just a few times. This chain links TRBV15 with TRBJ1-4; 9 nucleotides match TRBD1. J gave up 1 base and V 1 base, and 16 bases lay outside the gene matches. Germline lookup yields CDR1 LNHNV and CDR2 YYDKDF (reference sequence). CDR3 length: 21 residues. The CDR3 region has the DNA TGTGCCACCAGCAGAGGCGGGACAGGGTTTTTCCAATTCCGAACTAATGAAAAACTGTTTTTT. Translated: CATSRGGTGFFQFRTNEKLFF. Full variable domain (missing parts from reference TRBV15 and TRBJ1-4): DAMVIQNPRYQVTQFGKPVTLSCSQTLNHNVMYWYQQKSSQAPKLLFHYYDKDFNNEADTPDNFQSRRPNTSFCFLDIRSPGLGDTAMYLCATSRGGTGFFQFRTNEKLFFGSGTQLSVL.

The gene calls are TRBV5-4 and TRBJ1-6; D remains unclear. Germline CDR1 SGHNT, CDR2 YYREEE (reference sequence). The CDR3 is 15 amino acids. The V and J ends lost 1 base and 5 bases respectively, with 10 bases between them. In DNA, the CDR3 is TGTGCCAGCAGCTTGTTTACAGAAAATAATTCACCCCTCCACTTT. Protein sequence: CASSLFTENNSPLHF.

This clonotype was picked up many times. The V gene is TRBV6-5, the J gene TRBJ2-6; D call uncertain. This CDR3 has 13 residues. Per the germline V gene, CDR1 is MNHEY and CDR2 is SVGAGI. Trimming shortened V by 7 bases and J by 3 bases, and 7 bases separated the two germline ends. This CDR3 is CASTSGGANVLTF. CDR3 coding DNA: TGTGCCAGCACCTCGGGTGGGGCCAACGTCCTGACTTTC.

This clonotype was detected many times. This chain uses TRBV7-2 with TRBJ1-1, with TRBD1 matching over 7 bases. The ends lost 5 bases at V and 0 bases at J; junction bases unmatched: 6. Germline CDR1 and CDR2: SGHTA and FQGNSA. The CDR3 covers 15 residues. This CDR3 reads CASSQGQPLNTEAFF. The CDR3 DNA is TGTGCCAGCAGCCAGGGACAGCCCTTGAACACTGAAGCTTTCTTT.

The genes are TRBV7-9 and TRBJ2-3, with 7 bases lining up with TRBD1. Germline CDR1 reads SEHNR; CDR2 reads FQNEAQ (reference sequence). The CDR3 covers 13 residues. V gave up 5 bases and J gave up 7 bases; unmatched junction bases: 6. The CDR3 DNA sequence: TGTGCCAGCAGCCTCGGGACAGCGAATACGCAGTATTTT. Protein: CASSLGTANTQYF.

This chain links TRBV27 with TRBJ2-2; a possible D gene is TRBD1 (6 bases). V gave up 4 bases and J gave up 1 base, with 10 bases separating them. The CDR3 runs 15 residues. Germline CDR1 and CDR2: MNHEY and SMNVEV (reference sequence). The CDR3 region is CASSYEGQNTGELFF. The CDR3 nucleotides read TGTGCCAGCAGTTATGAGGGACAGAACACCGGGGAGCTGTTTTTT.

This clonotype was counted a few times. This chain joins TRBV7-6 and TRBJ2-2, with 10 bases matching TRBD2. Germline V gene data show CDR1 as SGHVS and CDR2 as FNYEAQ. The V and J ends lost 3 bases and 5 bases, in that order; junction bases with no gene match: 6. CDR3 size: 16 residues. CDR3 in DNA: TGTGCCAGCAGCTTGGCTAGACTAGCGGGTACCGGGGAGCTGTTTTTT. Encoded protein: CASSLARLAGTGELFF. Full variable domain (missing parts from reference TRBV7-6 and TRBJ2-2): GAGVSQSPRYKVTKRGQDVALRCDPISGHVSLYWYRQALGQGPEFLTYFNYEAQQDKSGLPNDRFSAERPEGSISTLTIQRTEQRDSAMYRCASSLARLAGTGELFFGEGSRLTVL.

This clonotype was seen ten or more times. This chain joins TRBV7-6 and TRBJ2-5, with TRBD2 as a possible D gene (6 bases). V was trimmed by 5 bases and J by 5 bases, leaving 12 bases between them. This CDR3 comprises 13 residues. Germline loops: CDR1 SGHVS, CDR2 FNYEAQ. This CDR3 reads CASSPTSPETQYF. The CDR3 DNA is TGTGCCAGCAGCCCTACTAGCCCGGAGACCCAGTACTTC.

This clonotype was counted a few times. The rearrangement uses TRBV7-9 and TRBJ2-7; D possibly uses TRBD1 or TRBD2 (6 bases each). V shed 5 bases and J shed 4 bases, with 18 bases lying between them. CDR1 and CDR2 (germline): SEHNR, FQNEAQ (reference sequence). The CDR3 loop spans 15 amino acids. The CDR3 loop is CASSTGGGGSYEQYF. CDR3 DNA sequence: TGTGCCAGCAGCACAGGTGGAGGGGGGTCTTACGAGCAGTACTTC.

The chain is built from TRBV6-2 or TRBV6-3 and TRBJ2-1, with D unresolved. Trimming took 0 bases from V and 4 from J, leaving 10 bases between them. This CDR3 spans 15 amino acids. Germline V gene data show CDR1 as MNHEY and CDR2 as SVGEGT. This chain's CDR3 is CASSYSSRVYNEQFF. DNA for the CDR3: TGTGCCAGCAGTTACTCAAGCAGAGTTTACAATGAGCAGTTCTTC.